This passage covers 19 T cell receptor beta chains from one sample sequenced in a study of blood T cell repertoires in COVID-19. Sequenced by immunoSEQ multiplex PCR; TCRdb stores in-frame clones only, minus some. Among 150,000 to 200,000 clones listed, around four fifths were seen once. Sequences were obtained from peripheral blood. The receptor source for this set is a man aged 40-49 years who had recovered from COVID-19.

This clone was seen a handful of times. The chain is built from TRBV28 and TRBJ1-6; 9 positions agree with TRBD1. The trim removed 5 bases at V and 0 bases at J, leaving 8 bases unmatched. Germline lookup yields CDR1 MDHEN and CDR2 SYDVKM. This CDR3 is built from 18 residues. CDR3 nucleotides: TGTGCCAGCAGTCCGGTGGGGACAGGGAGCTCCTATAATTCACCCCTCCACTTT. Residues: CASSPVGTGSSYNSPLHF.

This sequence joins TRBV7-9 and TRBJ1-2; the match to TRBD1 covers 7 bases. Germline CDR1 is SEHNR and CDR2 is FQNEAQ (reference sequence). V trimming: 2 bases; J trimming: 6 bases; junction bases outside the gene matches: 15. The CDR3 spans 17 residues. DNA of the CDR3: TGTGCCAGCAGCTTAAGCGCGGGCCTGACAGGGAGCAATGGCTACACCTTC. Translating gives CASSLSAGLTGSNGYTF. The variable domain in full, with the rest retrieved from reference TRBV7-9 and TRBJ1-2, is DTGVSQNPRHKITKRGQNVTFRCDPISEHNRLYWYRQTLGQGPEFLTYFQNEAQLEKSRLLSDRFSAERPKGSFSTLEIQRTEQGDSAMYLCASSLSAGLTGSNGYTFGSGTRLTVV.

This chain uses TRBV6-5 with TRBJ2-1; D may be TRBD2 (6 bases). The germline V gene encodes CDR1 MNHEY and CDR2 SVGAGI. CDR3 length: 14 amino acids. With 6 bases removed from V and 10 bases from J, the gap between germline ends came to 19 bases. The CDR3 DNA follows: TGTGCCAGCAGCCCCACCCCTCTAGCGTACGAGCAGTTCTTC. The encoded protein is CASSPTPLAYEQFF.

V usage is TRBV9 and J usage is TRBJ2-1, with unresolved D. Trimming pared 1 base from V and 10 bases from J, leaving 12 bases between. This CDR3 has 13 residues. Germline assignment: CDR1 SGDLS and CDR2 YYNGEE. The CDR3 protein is CASSVTSWREQFF. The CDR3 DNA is TGTGCCAGCAGCGTAACGTCCTGGCGGGAGCAGTTCTTC. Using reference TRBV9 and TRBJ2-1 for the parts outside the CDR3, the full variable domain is DSGVTQTPKHLITATGQRVTLRCSPRSGDLSVYWYQQSLDQGLQFLIQYYNGEERAKGNILERFSAQQFPDLHSELNLSSLELGDSALYFCASSVTSWREQFFGPGTRLTVL.

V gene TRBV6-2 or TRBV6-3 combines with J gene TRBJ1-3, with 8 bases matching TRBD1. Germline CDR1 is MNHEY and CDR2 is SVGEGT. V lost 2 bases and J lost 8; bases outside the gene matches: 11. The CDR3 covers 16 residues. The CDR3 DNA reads TGTGCCAGCAGTTACGTAGCAGGGGGCGAGTCGGACACCATATATTTT. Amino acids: CASSYVAGGESDTIYF.

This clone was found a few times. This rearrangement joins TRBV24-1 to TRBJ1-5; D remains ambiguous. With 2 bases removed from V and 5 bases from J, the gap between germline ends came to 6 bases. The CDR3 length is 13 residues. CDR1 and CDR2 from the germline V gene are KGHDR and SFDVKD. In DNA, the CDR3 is TGTGCCACCAGTGATTCTTCGTATCAGCCCCAGCATTTT. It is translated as CATSDSSYQPQHF.

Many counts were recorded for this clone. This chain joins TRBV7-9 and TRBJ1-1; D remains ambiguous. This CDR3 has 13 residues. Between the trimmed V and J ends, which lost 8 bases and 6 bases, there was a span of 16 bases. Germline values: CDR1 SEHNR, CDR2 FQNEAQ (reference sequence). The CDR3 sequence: CASLDSLRAEAFF. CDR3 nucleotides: TGTGCCAGCTTGGACTCCTTGAGGGCTGAAGCTTTCTTT.

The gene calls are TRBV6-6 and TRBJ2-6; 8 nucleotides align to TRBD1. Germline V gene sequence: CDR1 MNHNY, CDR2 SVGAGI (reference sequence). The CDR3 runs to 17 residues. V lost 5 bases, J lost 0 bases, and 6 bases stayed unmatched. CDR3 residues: CASSPGTGSSGANVLTF. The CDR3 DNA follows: TGTGCCAGCAGTCCCGGGACAGGCAGCTCTGGGGCCAACGTCCTGACTTTC.

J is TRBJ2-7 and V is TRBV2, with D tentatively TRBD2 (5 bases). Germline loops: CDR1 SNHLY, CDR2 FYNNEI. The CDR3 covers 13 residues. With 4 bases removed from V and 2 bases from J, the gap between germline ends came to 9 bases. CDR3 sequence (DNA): TGTGCCAGCAGTGGTTCCGGGGCCTACGAGCAGTACTTC. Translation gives CASSGSGAYEQYF.

Here the CDR3 reads CASSSVGAYEQYF. As DNA, the CDR3 is TGTGCCAGCAGTTCGGTAGGAGCCTACGAGCAGTACTTC. This rearrangement joins TRBV6-2 or TRBV6-3 to TRBJ2-7; D unclear. Trimming shortened V by 4 bases and J by 2 bases, and 9 bases separated the two germline ends. Germline V CDR1 and CDR2: MNHEY, SVGEGT. The CDR3 sequence is 13 residues long.

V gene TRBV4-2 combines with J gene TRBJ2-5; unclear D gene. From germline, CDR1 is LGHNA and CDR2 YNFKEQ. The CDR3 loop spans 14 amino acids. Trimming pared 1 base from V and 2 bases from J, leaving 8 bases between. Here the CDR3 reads CASSQGLRQETQYF. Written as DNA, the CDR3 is TGTGCCAGCAGCCAAGGGTTGAGACAAGAGACCCAGTACTTC.

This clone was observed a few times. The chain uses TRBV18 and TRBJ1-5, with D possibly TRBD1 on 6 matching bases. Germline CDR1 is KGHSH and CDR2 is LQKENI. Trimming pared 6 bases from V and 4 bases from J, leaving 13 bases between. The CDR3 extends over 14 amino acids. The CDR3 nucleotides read TGTGCCAGCTCTAGCCTACAGGGTAATCAGCCCCAGCATTTT. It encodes CASSSLQGNQPQHF.

CDR3 coding DNA: TGTGCCACCAGCAGAGATCGGACAGTTGGAAACACCATATATTTT. Translation gives CATSRDRTVGNTIYF. V gene TRBV15 combines with J gene TRBJ1-3; D perhaps matches TRBD1 (6 bases). The V and J ends lost 0 bases and 3 bases respectively, with 9 bases between them. The CDR3 runs 15 residues. From germline, CDR1 is LNHNV and CDR2 YYDKDF (reference sequence).

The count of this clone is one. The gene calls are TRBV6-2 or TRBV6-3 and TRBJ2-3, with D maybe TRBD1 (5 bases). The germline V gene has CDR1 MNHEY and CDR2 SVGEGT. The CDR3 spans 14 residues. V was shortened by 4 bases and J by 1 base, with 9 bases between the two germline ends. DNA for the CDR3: TGTGCCAGCAGTTCAGGGTTTGGCACAGATACGCAGTATTTT. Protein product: CASSSGFGTDTQYF.

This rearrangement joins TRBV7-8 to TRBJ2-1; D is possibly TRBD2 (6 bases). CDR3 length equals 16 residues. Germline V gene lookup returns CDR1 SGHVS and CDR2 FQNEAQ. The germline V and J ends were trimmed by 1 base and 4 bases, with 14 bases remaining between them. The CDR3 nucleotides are TGTGCCAGCAGCTTAGAGTCTCTAGCGCGTTACAATGAGCAGTTCTTC. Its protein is CASSLESLARYNEQFF. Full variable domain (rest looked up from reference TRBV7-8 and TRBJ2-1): GAGVSQSPRYKVAKRGQDVALRCDPISGHVSLFWYQQALGQGPEFLTYFQNEAQLDKSGLPSDRFFAERPEGSVSTLKIQRTQQEDSAVYLCASSLESLARYNEQFFGPGTRLTVL.

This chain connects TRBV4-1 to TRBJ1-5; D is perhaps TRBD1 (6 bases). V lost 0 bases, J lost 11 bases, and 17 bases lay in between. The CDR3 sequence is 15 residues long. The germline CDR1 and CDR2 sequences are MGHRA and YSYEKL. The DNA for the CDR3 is TGCGCCAGCAGCCAAGATAGGGGGACCCAATCAACCCAGCATTTT. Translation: CASSQDRGTQSTQHF.

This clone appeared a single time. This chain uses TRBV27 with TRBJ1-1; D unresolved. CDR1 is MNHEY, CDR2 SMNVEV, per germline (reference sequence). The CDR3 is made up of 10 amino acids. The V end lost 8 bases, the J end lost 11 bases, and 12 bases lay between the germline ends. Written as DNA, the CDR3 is TGTGCCAGCGGACGGGAGGATGCTTTCTTT. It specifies CASGREDAFF.

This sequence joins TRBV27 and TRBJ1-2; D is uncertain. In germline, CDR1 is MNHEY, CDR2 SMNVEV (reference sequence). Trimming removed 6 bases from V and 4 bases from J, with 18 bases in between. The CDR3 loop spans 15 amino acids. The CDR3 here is CASSWRPERVYGYTF. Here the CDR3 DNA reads TGTGCCAGCAGCTGGCGACCCGAGAGGGTCTATGGCTACACCTTC.

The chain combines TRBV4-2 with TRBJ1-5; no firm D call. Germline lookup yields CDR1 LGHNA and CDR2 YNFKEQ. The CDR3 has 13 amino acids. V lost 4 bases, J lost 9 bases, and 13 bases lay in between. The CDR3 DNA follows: TGTGCCAGCAGCCCGGACCTTGGAGGGCCCCAGCATTTT. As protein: CASSPDLGGPQHF.